This T cell receptor (beta chain) comes out of a study of post-analysis software for immune sequencing data. Whole-study findings and limits: There were five TRBV segments more frequent in patients than controls, and TRBV5-6, TRBV5-1 and TRBV20-1 were among them.

The CDR3 has 16 residues. Germline V lookup: CDR1 SGHRS, CDR2 YFSETQ. Libraries were made from TCR beta cDNA, and they carried unique molecular identifiers. TCRdb itself ran the PCR reads through MiXCR, one entry per CDR3 protein. The data hold fewer than 850,000 distinct CDR3 sequences, with 25% to 30% observed a single time. Points on this clonotype: Its antigen is not known. A junction boundary mismatches the germline segment, possibly from a read error.

Sequenced input: blood. The source is a girl between 10 and 17 years old with multiple sclerosis. This sequence joins TRBV5-1 and TRBJ2-1; D is perhaps TRBD1 (6 bases). The CDR3 protein is CASSWLAGESRNGQFF. The CDR3, as DNA: TGCGCCAGCAGCTGGTTGGCAGGGGAGTCGCGCAATGGGCAGTTCTTC.